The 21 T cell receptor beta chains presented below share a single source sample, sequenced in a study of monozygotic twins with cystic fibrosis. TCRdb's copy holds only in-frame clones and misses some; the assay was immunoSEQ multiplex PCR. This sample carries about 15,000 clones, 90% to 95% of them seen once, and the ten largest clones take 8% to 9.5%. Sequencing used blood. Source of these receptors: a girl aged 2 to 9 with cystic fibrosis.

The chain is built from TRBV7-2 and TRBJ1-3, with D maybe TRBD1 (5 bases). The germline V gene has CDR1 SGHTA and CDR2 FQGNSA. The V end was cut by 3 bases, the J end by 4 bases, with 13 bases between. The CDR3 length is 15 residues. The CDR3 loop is CASSLVGGHGNTIYF. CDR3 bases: TGTGCCAGCAGCTTGGTGGGAGGACACGGAAACACCATATATTTT.

CDR3 loop: CASRWREGRDTQYF. CDR3 coding DNA: TGTGCCAGTAGGTGGCGGGAGGGCCGGGATACGCAGTATTTT. The rearrangement joins TRBV19 to TRBJ2-3, with 9 bases fitting TRBD2. The CDR3 runs 14 residues. Per the germline V gene, CDR1 is LNHDA and CDR2 is SQIVND (reference sequence). V shed 6 bases and J 6 bases; nucleotides not matched to a gene: 7.

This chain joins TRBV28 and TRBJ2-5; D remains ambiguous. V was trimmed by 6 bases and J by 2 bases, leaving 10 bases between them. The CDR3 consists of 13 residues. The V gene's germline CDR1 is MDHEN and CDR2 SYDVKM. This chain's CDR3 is CASSRTEQETQYF. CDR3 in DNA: TGTGCCAGCAGCCGGACGGAGCAAGAGACCCAGTACTTC.

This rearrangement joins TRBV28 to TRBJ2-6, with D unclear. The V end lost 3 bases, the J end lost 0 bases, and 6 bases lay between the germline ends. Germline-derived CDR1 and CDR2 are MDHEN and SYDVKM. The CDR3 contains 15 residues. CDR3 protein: CASSLKVSGANVLTF. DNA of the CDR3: TGTGCCAGCAGTTTGAAAGTCTCTGGGGCCAACGTCCTGACTTTC.

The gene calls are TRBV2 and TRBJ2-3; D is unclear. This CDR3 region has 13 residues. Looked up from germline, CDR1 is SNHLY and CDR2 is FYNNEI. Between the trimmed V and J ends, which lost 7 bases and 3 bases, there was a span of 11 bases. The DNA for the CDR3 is TGTGCCAGCACCGACGGGCAAACAGATACGCAGTATTTT. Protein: CASTDGQTDTQYF.

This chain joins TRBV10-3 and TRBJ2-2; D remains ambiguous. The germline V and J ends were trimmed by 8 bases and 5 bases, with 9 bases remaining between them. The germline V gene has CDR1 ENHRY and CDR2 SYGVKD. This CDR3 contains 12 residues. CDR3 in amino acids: CAIGIGTGELFF. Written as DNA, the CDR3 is TGTGCCATCGGTATCGGGACCGGGGAGCTGTTTTTT.

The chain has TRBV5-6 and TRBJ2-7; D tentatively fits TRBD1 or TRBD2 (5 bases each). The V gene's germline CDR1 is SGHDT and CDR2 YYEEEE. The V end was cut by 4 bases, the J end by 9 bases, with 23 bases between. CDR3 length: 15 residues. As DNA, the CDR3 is TGTGCCAGCAGCCCCACCTCGGGACGGATCCTGAGGCAGTACTTC. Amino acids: CASSPTSGRILRQYF.

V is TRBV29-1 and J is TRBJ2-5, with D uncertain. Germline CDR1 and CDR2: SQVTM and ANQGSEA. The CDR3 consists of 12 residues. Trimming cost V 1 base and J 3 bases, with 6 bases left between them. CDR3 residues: CSVEGAKETQYF. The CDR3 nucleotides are TGCAGCGTTGAAGGGGCCAAAGAGACCCAGTACTTC.

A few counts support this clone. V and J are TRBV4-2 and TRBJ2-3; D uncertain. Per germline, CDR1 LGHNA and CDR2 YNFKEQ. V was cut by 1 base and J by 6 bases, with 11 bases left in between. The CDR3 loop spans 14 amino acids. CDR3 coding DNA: TGTGCCAGCAGCCAAGGGGTGGCCAAGGATACGCAGTATTTT. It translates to CASSQGVAKDTQYF.

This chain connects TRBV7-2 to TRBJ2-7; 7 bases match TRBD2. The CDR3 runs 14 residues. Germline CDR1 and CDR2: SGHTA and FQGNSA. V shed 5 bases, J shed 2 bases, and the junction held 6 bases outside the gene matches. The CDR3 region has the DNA TGTGCCAGCAGCCTTGGGAGGGCTGCCTACGAGCAGTACTTC. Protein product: CASSLGRAAYEQYF.

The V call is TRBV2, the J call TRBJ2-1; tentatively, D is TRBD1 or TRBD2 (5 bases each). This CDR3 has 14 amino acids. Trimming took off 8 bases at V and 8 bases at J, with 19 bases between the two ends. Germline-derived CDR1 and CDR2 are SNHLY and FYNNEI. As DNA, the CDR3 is TGTGCCAGCTCCGGGACGAGGGTCCTCGATGAGCAGTTCTTC. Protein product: CASSGTRVLDEQFF.

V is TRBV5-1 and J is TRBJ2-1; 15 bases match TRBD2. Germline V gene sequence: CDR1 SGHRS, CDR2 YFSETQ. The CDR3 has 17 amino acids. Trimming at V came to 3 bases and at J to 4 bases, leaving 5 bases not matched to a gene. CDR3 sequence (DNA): TGCGCCAGCAGCTGGACTAGCGGGAGGGCCGGTTACAATGAGCAGTTCTTC. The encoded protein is CASSWTSGRAGYNEQFF.

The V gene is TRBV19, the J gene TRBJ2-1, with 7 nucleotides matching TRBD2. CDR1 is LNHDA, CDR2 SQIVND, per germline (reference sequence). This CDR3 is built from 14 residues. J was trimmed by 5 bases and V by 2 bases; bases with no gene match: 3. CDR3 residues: CASSILAADNEQFF. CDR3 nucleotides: TGTGCCAGTAGTATACTAGCGGCCGACAATGAGCAGTTCTTC.

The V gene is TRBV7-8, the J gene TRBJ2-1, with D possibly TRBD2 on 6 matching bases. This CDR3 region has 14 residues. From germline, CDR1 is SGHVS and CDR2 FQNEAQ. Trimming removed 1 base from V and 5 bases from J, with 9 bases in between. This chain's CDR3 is CASSLVAENNEQFF. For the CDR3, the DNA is TGTGCCAGCAGCTTAGTAGCGGAAAACAATGAGCAGTTCTTC.

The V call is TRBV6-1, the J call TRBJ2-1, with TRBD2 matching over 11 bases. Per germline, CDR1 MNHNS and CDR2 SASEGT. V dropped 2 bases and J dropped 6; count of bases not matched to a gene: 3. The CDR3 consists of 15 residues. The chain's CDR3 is CASSESLAGVNEQFF. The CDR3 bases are TGTGCCAGCAGTGAATCACTAGCGGGAGTCAATGAGCAGTTCTTC.

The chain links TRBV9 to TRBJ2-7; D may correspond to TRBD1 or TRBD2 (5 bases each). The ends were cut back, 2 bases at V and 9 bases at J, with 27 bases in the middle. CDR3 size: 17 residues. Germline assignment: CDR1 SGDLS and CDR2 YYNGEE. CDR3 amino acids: CASSVGIEFDSYERQYF. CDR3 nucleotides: TGTGCCAGCAGCGTCGGGATCGAGTTTGACAGCTACGAAAGGCAGTACTTC.

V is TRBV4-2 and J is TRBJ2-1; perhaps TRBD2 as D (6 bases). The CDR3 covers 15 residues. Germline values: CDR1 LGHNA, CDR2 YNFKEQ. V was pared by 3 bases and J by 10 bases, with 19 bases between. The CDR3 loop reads CASSHGGGSTKEQFF. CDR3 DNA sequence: TGTGCCAGCAGCCACGGGGGAGGTTCGACAAAGGAGCAGTTCTTC.

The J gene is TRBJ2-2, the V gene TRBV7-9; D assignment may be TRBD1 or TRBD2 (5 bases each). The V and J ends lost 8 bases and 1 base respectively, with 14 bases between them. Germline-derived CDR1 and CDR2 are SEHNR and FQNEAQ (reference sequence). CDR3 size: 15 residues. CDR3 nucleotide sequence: TGTGCCAGCTTGGGGGAAGGCAGGAACACCGGGGAGCTGTTTTTT. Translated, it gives CASLGEGRNTGELFF.

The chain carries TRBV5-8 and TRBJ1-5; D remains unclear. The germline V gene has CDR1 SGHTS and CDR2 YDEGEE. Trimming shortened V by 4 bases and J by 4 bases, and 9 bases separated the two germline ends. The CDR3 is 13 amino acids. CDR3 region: CASSPRTNQPQHF. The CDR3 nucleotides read TGTGCCAGCAGCCCCCGGACTAATCAGCCCCAGCATTTT. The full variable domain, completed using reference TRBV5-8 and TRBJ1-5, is EAGVTQSPTHLIKTRGQQATLRCSPISGHTSVYWYQQALGLGLQFLLWYDEGEERNRGNFPPRFSGRQFPNYSSELNVNALELEDSALYLCASSPRTNQPQHFGDGTRLSIL.

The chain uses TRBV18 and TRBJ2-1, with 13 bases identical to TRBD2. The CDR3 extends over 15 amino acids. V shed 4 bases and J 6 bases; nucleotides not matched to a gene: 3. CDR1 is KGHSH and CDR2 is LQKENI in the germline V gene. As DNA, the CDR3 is TGTGCCAGCTCACTAGGACTAGCGGGAGTCAATGAGCAGTTCTTC. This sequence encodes CASSLGLAGVNEQFF. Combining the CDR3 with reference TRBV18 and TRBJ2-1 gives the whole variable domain NAGVMQNPRHLVRRRGQEARLRCSPMKGHSHVYWYRQLPEEGLKFMVYLQKENIIDESGMPKERFSAEFPKEGPSILRIQQVVRGDSAAYFCASSLGLAGVNEQFFGPGTRLTVL.

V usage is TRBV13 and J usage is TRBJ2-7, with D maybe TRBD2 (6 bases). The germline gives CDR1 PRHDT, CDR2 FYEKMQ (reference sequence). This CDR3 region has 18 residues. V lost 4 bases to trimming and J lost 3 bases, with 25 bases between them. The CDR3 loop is CASSSLSIRLGEDYEQYF. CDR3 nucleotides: TGTGCCAGCAGCTCCCTCTCAATCCGCCTCGGGGAGGACTACGAGCAGTACTTC. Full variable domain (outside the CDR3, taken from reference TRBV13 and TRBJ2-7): AAGVIQSPRHLIKEKRETATLKCYPIPRHDTVYWYQQGPGQDPQFLISFYEKMQSDKGSIPDRFSAQQFSDYHSELNMSSLELGDSALYFCASSSLSIRLGEDYEQYFGPGTRLTVT.